These T cell receptor beta chains were read from a single sample in a study of T cell repertoires in cytomegalovirus infection. TCRdb re-called the reads through MiXCR, storing one row per CDR3 protein. The data contain approximately 50,000 distinct CDR3 sequences, roughly 20% of them singletons. The antigens of these receptors remain unknown. The sample here was CD8+ T cells from cultured PBMCs, taken from culture after CMV antigen stimulation. The receptors come from a human donor in good health (CMV status not recorded). Some clones in this sample may be carry-over from other donors' samples. The CDR3 runs from the conserved cysteine through the conserved F or W. Fields, in order: clone size, J gene, D gene, V gene, CDR3 DNA, CDR3 protein. D genes are given only for firm matches. Clone size appears in some rows only: once, few, many, or a class for an expanded clone.

abundance: few
j_gene: TRBJ1-3
d_gene: NA
v_gene: TRBV12-5
CDR3nt: TGTGCTAGTGGTTTTCGTGGAAACACCATATATTTT
CDR3aa: CASGFRGNTIYF

abundance: NA
j_gene: TRBJ2-6
d_gene: NA
v_gene: TRBV2
CDR3nt: TGTGCCAGCATGAGGATCTCTGGGGCCAACGTCCTGACTTTC
CDR3aa: CASMRISGANVLTF

abundance: many
j_gene: TRBJ1-1
d_gene: NA
v_gene: TRBV7-9
CDR3nt: TGTGCCAGCAGCTTAGAAGCGAACACTGAAGCTTTCTTT
CDR3aa: CASSLEANTEAFF

abundance: NA
j_gene: TRBJ2-3
d_gene: NA
v_gene: TRBV12-3/TRBV12-4
CDR3nt: TGTGCCACGAAAGGACACCCTTCAGATACGCAGTATTTT
CDR3aa: CATKGHPSDTQYF

abundance: once
j_gene: TRBJ2-3
d_gene: NA
v_gene: TRBV18
CDR3nt: TGTGCCATCTCACCTACCATAAGTATAGATACGCAGTATTTT
CDR3aa: CAISPTISIDTQYF

abundance: NA
j_gene: TRBJ2-7
d_gene: NA
v_gene: TRBV7-8
CDR3nt: TGTGCCAGCAGCCGCGGGACAGAACTTACCTACGAGCAGTACTTC
CDR3aa: CASSRGTELTYEQYF

abundance: NA
j_gene: TRBJ1-2
d_gene: NA
v_gene: TRBV6-8
CDR3nt: TGTGACAGCAGTGCGGTAGGGGGGCCAGGCTATGGCTACACCTTC
CDR3aa: CDSSAVGGPGYGYTF

abundance: few
j_gene: TRBJ2-7
d_gene: TRBD1
v_gene: TRBV28
CDR3nt: TGTGCCAGCAGTCGTATTAGGGACAGGGGTAACTTC
CDR3aa: CASSRIRDRGNF

abundance: few
j_gene: TRBJ2-3
d_gene: NA
v_gene: TRBV6-2/TRBV6-3
CDR3nt: TGTGCCAGCATCGGGCAGGGGGATACGCAGTATTTT
CDR3aa: CASIGQGDTQYF

abundance: NA
j_gene: TRBJ2-7
d_gene: NA
v_gene: TRBV15
CDR3nt: TGTGCCACCAGCAGAGACCGGGGGATCAACGAGCAGTACTTC
CDR3aa: CATSRDRGINEQYF

abundance: NA
j_gene: TRBJ1-5
d_gene: TRBD1
v_gene: TRBV10-3
CDR3nt: TGTGCCATCAGTGAGACTGGGACAGAGTTTTTGGGGGCCCAGCATTTT
CDR3aa: CAISETGTEFLGAQHF

abundance: many
j_gene: TRBJ2-2
d_gene: NA
v_gene: TRBV7-3
CDR3nt: TGTGCCAGCAGCCCCCGGGCGAGCCAGAACACCGGGGAGCTGTTTTTT
CDR3aa: CASSPRASQNTGELFF

abundance: NA
j_gene: TRBJ2-7
d_gene: NA
v_gene: TRBV4-1
CDR3nt: TGCGCCAGCAGCCAAGGCCAGGGGAGGAACGAGCAGTACTTC
CDR3aa: CASSQGQGRNEQYF

abundance: few
j_gene: TRBJ1-1
d_gene: NA
v_gene: TRBV7-2
CDR3nt: TGTGCCAGCAGCCCCGAGTACACTGAAGCTTTCTTT
CDR3aa: CASSPEYTEAFF

abundance: once
j_gene: TRBJ1-2
d_gene: TRBD1
v_gene: TRBV20-1
CDR3nt: TGCAGTGCTTCACAGGGGGCGGCTGGCTACACCTTC
CDR3aa: CSASQGAAGYTF

abundance: few
j_gene: TRBJ2-5
d_gene: NA
v_gene: TRBV11-3
CDR3nt: TGTGCCAGCAGCTTAAAGGGGACCCAGTACTTC
CDR3aa: CASSLKGTQYF

abundance: NA
j_gene: TRBJ2-1
d_gene: NA
v_gene: TRBV6-2/TRBV6-3
CDR3nt: TGTGCCAGCACCCCCGGGACCCTTTACCCGGAGTTCTTC
CDR3aa: CASTPGTLYPEFF